This TCR beta chain was profiled in a study of blood T cell repertoires in COVID-19. From germline, CDR1 is SGHRS and CDR2 YFSETQ. Trimming took 3 bases from V and 7 from J, leaving 14 bases between them. The CDR3 has 15 amino acids. TCRdb keeps only in-frame clones here, not all; method: immunoSEQ multiplex PCR. The repertoire holds 190,000 or so clones, with 75% to 90% as singletons. Sequencing input: PBMCs or T cells enriched from blood (not recorded which). The gene calls are TRBV5-1 and TRBJ1-6; D ambiguous. This receptor was obtained from a man aged 35 to 55 who had recovered from COVID-19. This CDR3 is CASSSQHKSNSPLHF. For the CDR3, the DNA is TGCGCCAGCAGCTCCCAACACAAGTCGAATTCACCCCTCCACTTT. The full variable domain, its missing parts supplied by reference TRBV5-1 and TRBJ1-6, is KAGVTQTPRYLIKTRGQQVTLSCSPISGHRSVSWYQQTPGQGLQFLFEYFSETQRNKGNFPGRFSGRQFSNSRSEMNVSTLELGDSALYLCASSSQHKSNSPLHFGNGTRLTVT.